This TCR beta chain comes out of a study of blood T cell repertoires in COVID-19. Whole-study context: Both acute and convalescent COVID-19 samples were obtained from the United States, Italy and Spain. From T cells, B-cell-depleted T cells, or PBMCs came the material, which was cDNA or gDNA.

In the authors' workflow: By means of reference gene primer amplification, nucleated cell counts were estimated. The data were produced by immunoSEQ multiplex PCR, yet TCRdb's version contains in-frame clones alone and is incomplete. V and J calls and clone size are copied from that table; D and trimming were computed from the DNA. The sample consists of roughly 49,000 clones, approximately 88% of them appearing once. The receptor was isolated from a human donor in a cohort sampled during active COVID-19. Sequencing input: peripheral blood.

The CDR3 DNA reads TGTGCCAGCAGTCAGGGGAGCCATGAGCAGTTCTTC. It encodes CASSQGSHEQFF. The chain has TRBV6-2 or TRBV6-3 and TRBJ2-1, with D perhaps TRBD1 (6 bases). CDR3 length equals 12 residues. V lost 5 bases, J lost 8 bases, and 10 bases lay in between. CDR1 and CDR2 from the germline V gene are MNHEY and SVGEGT.